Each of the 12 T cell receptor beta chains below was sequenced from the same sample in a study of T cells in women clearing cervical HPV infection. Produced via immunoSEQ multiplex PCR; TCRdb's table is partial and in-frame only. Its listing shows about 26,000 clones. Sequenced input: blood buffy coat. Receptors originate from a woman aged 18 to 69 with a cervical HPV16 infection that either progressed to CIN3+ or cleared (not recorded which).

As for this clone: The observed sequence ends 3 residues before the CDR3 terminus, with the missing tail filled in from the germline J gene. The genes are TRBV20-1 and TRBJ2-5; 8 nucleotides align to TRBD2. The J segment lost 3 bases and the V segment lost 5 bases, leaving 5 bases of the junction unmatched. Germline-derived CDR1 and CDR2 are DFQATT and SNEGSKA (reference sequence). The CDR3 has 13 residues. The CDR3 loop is CSAPSGGEETQYF. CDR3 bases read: TGCAGTGCTCCAAGCGGGGGTGAAGAGACC.

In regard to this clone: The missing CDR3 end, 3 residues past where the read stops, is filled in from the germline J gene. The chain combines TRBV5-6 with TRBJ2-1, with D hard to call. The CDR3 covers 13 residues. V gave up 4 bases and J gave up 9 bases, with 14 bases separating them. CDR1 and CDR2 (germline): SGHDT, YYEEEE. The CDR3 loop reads CASSVITTIEQFF. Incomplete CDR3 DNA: TGTGCCAGCAGCGTTATTACCACAATTGAG.

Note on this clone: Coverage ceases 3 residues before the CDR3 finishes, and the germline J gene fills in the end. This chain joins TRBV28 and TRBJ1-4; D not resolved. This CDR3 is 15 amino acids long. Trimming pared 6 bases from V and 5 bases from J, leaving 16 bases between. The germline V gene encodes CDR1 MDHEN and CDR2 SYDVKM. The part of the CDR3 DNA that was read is TGTGCCAGCAGCTCGTCGGGTTCAGCAAATGAAAAA. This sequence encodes CASSSSGSANEK. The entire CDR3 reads CASSSSGSANEKLFF.

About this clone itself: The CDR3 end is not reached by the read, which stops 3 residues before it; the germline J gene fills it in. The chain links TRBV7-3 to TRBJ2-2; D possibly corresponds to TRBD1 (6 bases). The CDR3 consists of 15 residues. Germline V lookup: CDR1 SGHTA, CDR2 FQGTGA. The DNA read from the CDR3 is TGTGCCAGCAGCTTAGGGGGCTCCTATAATTCACCG. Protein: CASSLGGSYNSP. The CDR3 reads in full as CASSLGGSYNSPLFF.

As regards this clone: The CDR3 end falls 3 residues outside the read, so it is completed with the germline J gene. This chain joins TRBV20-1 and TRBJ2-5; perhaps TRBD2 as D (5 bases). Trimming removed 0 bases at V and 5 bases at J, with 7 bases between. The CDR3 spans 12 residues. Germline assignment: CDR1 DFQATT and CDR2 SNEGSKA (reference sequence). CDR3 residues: CSARDRGETQYF. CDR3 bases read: TGCAGTGCTAGAGATCGGGGTGAGACC.

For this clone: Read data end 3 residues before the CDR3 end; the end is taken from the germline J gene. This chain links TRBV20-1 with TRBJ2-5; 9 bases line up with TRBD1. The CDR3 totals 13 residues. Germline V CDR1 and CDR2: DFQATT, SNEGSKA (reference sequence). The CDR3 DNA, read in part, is TGCAGTGCTAGACCTGAGGGACAGGGTACC. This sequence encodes CSARPEGQGT. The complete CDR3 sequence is CSARPEGQGTQYF.

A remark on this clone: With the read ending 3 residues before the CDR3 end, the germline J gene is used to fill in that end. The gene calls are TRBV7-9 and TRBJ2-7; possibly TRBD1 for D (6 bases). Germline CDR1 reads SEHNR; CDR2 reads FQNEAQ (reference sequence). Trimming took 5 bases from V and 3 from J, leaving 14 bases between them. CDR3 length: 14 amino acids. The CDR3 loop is CASSGGQTGYEQYF. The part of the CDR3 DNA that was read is TGTGCCAGCAGCGGCGGACAGACTGGCTACGAG.

The CDR3 bases that were read are TGTGCCAGCTCACCACTTCCAGGGGAAGAGACG. It specifies CASSPLPGEET. The whole CDR3 sequence reads CASSPLPGEETQYF. The chain employs TRBV18 and TRBJ2-3; TRBD1 might be the D (6 bases). The missing CDR3 end, 3 residues past where the read stops, is filled in from the germline J gene. The CDR3 is 14 amino acids. Per the germline V gene, CDR1 is KGHSH and CDR2 is LQKENI.

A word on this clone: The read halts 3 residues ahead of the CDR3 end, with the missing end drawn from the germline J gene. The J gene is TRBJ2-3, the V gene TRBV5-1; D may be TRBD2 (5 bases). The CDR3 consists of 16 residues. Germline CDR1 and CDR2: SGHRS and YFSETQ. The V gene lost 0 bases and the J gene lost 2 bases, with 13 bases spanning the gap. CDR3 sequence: CASSLGLDYNTDTQYF. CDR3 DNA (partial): TGCGCCAGCAGCTTGGGATTAGACTACAACACAGATACG.

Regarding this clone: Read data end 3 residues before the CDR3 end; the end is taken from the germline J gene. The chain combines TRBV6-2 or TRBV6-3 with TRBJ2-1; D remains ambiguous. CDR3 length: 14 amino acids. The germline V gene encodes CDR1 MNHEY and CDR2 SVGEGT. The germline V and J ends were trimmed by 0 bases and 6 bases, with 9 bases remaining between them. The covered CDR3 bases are TGTGCCAGCAGTTACTCGCTCTTAGCCAATGAG. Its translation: CASSYSLLANE. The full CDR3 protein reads CASSYSLLANEQFF.

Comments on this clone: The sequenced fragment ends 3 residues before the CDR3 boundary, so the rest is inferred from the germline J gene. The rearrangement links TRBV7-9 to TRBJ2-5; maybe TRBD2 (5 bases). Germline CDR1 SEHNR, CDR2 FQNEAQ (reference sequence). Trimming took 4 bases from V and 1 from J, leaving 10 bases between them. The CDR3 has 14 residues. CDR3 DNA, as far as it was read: TGTGCCAGCAGCTCGGGGTCAACCCAAGAGACC. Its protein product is CASSSGSTQET. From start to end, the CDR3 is CASSSGSTQETQYF.

CDR3 loop: CASSLRSLAGGGYNEQFF. Partial CDR3 DNA: TGTGCCAGCAGCTTACGTTCCCTAGCGGGGGGTGGATACAATGAG. This rearrangement joins TRBV7-3 to TRBJ2-1; 11 bases agree with TRBD2. The read ends 3 residues shy of where the CDR3 ends; the end is completed using the germline J gene. The trim removed 2 bases at V and 4 bases at J, leaving 10 bases unmatched. The CDR3 has 18 residues. Germline V gives CDR1 SGHTA, CDR2 FQGTGA.